This is a list of T cell receptor beta chains from one sample in a study of CD8 T cells in ankylosing spondylitis. TCRdb re-analysed the 5' RACE reads in MiXCR, keeping a single row per CDR3 protein. The sample contains a few hundred thousand distinct CDR3 sequences, about 18% of which appear only once. Material: blood, either unsorted or a sorted T cell fraction (not recorded which). Receptors originate from a male donor with ankylosing spondylitis or in good health (not recorded which). Each CDR3 is given with its conserved first and last residue. A D gene is named only where the DNA matches it firmly. Clone size is stated in some rows and not others, as once, few, many or a class when expanded.

CDR3,DNA,size,J,V,D
CASSVSRGREQFF,TGTGCCAGCAGCGTATCTCGGGGGCGTGAGCAGTTCTTC,-,TRBJ2-1,TRBV9,-
CASSTDRGNEQFF,TGCGCCAGCAGCACGGACAGGGGCAATGAGCAGTTCTTC,-,TRBJ2-1,TRBV5-1,TRBD1
CASSGSPGEAKNIQYF,TGTGCCAGCAGCGGTAGCCCTGGCGAAGCCAAAAACATTCAGTACTTC,-,TRBJ2-4,TRBV9,-
CASGLGGLQYF,TGTGCCAGCGGCCTTGGGGGTCTACAGTATTTT,-,TRBJ2-3,TRBV13,-
CASSPGTLSNTGELFF,TGTGCCAGCAGTCCGGGGACCTTATCCAACACCGGGGAGCTGTTTTTT,-,TRBJ2-2,TRBV12-3/TRBV12-4,-
CASSEGLAETYEQYF,TGTGCCAGCAGTGAGGGACTAGCGGAGACCTACGAGCAGTACTTC,-,TRBJ2-7,TRBV6-1,TRBD2
CASSQVSTDTQYF,TGCGCCAGCAGCCAAGTCTCTACAGATACGCAGTATTTT,-,TRBJ2-3,TRBV4-3,-
CASGYGELFF,TGTGCCAGCGGGTATGGGGAGCTGTTTTTT,few,TRBJ2-2,TRBV6-2/TRBV6-3,-
CASSAGTEETQYF,TGTGCCAGCAGTGCTGGGACAGAAGAGACCCAGTACTTC,-,TRBJ2-5,TRBV6-1,TRBD1
CASSQATGISYEQYF,TGTGCCAGCAGCCAAGCGACAGGCATCTCCTACGAGCAGTACTTC,many,TRBJ2-7,TRBV4-2,-
CASSLDLLSYEQYF,TGTGCCAGCAGCTTAGACCTGTTATCCTACGAGCAGTACTTC,-,TRBJ2-7,TRBV7-6,-
CASSFVRELTDTQYF,TGTGCCAGCAGTTTTGTGCGAGAGTTAACAGATACGCAGTATTTT,-,TRBJ2-3,TRBV27,-
CSAREGPGQGDKVLLIYEQYF,TGCAGTGCTAGAGAAGGGCCGGGACAGGGGGACAAAGTACTACTGATTTACGAGCAGTACTTC,many,TRBJ2-7,TRBV20-1,TRBD1
CATTSGAGVSYEQYF,TGTGCCACAACTAGCGGGGCAGGGGTTTCCTACGAGCAGTACTTC,few,TRBJ2-7,TRBV19,TRBD2
CATSRGGHGPKQETQYF,TGTGCCACCAGCAGAGGCGGTCACGGACCCAAACAAGAGACCCAGTACTTC,-,TRBJ2-5,TRBV15,-
CSVVLAISYEQYF,TGCAGCGTTGTACTAGCCATTTCCTACGAGCAGTACTTC,-,TRBJ2-7,TRBV29-1,-
CASSSSGLGRQPQHF,TGTGCCAGCAGCTCCTCCGGTTTGGGCAGGCAGCCCCAGCATTTT,few,TRBJ1-5,TRBV6-5,-
CASSPSGTGVTEAFF,TGTGCCAGCAGCCCGTCCGGGACAGGGGTAACTGAAGCTTTCTTT,many,TRBJ1-1,TRBV7-9,TRBD1
CASSQKGGPIYEQYF,TGTGCCAGCAGCCAAAAGGGGGGACCCATCTACGAGCAGTACTTC,-,TRBJ2-7,TRBV4-2,-
CASSQATGGGQPQHF,TGCGCCAGCAGCCAAGCGACAGGGGGCGGCCAGCCCCAGCATTTT,few,TRBJ1-5,TRBV4-3,TRBD1
CASSLDWGRGETQYF,TGTGCCAGCAGCTTAGATTGGGGCCGGGGAGAGACCCAGTACTTC,few,TRBJ2-5,TRBV11-2,-
CASSQDRGSETQYF,TGTGCCAGCAGCCAGGACAGGGGGTCGGAGACCCAGTACTTC,many,TRBJ2-5,TRBV28,TRBD1
CSARSGVAGELFF,TGCAGTGCTAGGTCAGGGGTGGCCGGGGAGCTGTTTTTT,few,TRBJ2-2,TRBV20-1,-
CASSLAQGLEPQHF,TGTGCCAGCAGCTTGGCTCAGGGATTGGAGCCCCAGCATTTT,few,TRBJ1-5,TRBV5-6,-
CASSPTRRETQYF,TGCGCCAGCAGCCCCACCCGGAGGGAGACCCAGTACTTC,few,TRBJ2-5,TRBV4-1,-
CSVEDGLAGPFGQYF,TGCAGCGTTGAAGACGGACTAGCGGGACCCTTCGGGCAGTACTTC,-,TRBJ2-7,TRBV29-1,TRBD2
CSVEVQVLAFF,TGCAGCGTTGAGGTTCAGGTGTTAGCTTTCTTT,many,TRBJ1-1,TRBV29-1,-
CASSLLQGMGYNEQFF,TGTGCCAGCAGTCTCCTACAGGGGATGGGCTACAATGAGCAGTTCTTC,few,TRBJ2-1,TRBV27,TRBD1
CASSPFEGGPRGELFF,TGTGCCAGCAGCCCCTTTGAGGGAGGGCCGCGCGGGGAGCTGTTTTTT,-,TRBJ2-2,TRBV7-8,TRBD2
CSVQGVGANTEAFF,TGCAGCGTCCAGGGTGTGGGGGCTAACACTGAAGCTTTCTTT,-,TRBJ1-1,TRBV29-1,-
CASSQVGGSGGDTQYF,TGTGCCAGCAGCCAAGTAGGGGGGAGTGGTGGAGATACGCAGTATTTT,-,TRBJ2-3,TRBV3-1,-
CASSQEMAGRNEQFF,TGCGCCAGCAGCCAAGAAATGGCGGGGAGGAATGAGCAGTTCTTC,few,TRBJ2-1,TRBV4-3,-
CASSQDTGMEQYF,TGTGCCAGCAGCCAAGACACTGGGATGGAGCAGTACTTC,-,TRBJ2-7,TRBV4-2,-
CSVEREDPLPGDTQYF,TGCAGCGTTGAGCGGGAGGACCCTCTACCGGGAGATACGCAGTATTTT,many,TRBJ2-3,TRBV29-1,TRBD2
CASSLGPNNEQFF,TGTGCCAGCAGCTTGGGACCAAACAATGAGCAGTTCTTC,few,TRBJ2-1,TRBV7-9,-
CASSLLGQGGKETQYF,TGTGCCAGCAGTCTACTCGGACAGGGGGGTAAAGAGACCCAGTACTTC,-,TRBJ2-5,TRBV27,TRBD1
CASSIDFFYEQYF,TGTGCCAGTAGTATAGACTTTTTCTACGAGCAGTACTTC,few,TRBJ2-7,TRBV19,-
CSARLDGETQYF,TGCAGTGCCAGACTAGATGGGGAGACCCAGTACTTC,-,TRBJ2-5,TRBV20-1,-
CASSQEAGGDYYGYTF,TGTGCCAGCAGCCAAGAGGCCGGGGGCGATTACTATGGCTACACCTTC,few,TRBJ1-2,TRBV4-2,-
CASSSVQNTEAFF,TGCGCCAGCAGCTCAGTACAGAACACTGAAGCTTTCTTT,many,TRBJ1-1,TRBV5-1,-
CASSQDWTSGSPYNEQFF,TGCGCCAGCAGCCAAGATTGGACTAGCGGATCCCCCTACAATGAGCAGTTCTTC,few,TRBJ2-1,TRBV4-1,TRBD2
CAISEWSDISAPNSYNEQFF,TGTGCCATCAGTGAGTGGAGCGACATAAGTGCACCAAACTCCTACAATGAGCAGTTCTTC,many,TRBJ2-1,TRBV10-3,-
CSVSGGSGELFF,TGCAGCGTTTCAGGGGGCAGCGGGGAGCTGTTTTTT,once,TRBJ2-2,TRBV29-1,TRBD1
CASSPNRGYTF,TGTGCCAGCAGCCCGAATAGGGGCTACACCTTC,few,TRBJ1-2,TRBV5-6,-
CASSGYRTGGEDISGNTIYF,TGTGCCAGCAGTGGTTATCGGACAGGGGGCGAGGATATCTCTGGAAACACCATATATTTT,few,TRBJ1-3,TRBV12-3/TRBV12-4,TRBD1
CAPKLQGPNTGELFF,TGTGCCCCCAAGCTGCAGGGTCCGAACACCGGGGAGCTGTTTTTT,few,TRBJ2-2,TRBV10-3,-
CASSAWDNSYEQYF,TGTGCCAGCAGCGCCTGGGACAACTCCTACGAGCAGTACTTC,-,TRBJ2-7,TRBV11-2,-
CASSSPDRYTQYF,TGTGCCAGCAGCTCCCCGGACAGGTATACGCAGTATTTT,few,TRBJ2-3,TRBV7-3,TRBD1
CASSQEGAGAVYEQYF,TGCGCCAGCAGCCAAGAGGGCGCGGGAGCTGTTTACGAGCAGTACTTC,-,TRBJ2-7,TRBV4-1,TRBD2
CASSSYMERNNEQFF,TGTGCCAGCAGCTCTTATATGGAAAGGAACAATGAGCAGTTCTTC,few,TRBJ2-1,TRBV7-8,-
CASSLVVGGTGETQYF,TGTGCCAGCAGCTTAGTGGTGGGAGGGACCGGCGAGACCCAGTACTTC,few,TRBJ2-5,TRBV7-9,TRBD2
CASSHTGGTQYF,TGCGCCAGCAGCCATACAGGGGGTACGCAGTATTTT,few,TRBJ2-3,TRBV4-1,TRBD1
CASSLAGGRGETQYF,TGTGCCAGCAGTTTGGCGGGGGGGCGCGGGGAGACCCAGTACTTC,-,TRBJ2-5,TRBV6-5,TRBD2
CASSLYSPNEQFF,TGTGCCAGCAGCTTATATTCCCCGAATGAGCAGTTCTTC,-,TRBJ2-1,TRBV7-6,-
CASSPNGPTGELFF,TGTGCCAGCAGCCCCAACGGGCCAACCGGGGAGCTGTTTTTT,-,TRBJ2-2,TRBV7-2,-
CASSEGTSNTGELFF,TGTGCCAGCAGTGAGGGGACTAGTAATACCGGGGAGCTGTTTTTT,-,TRBJ2-2,TRBV2,TRBD2
CASSQDSYSNQPQHF,TGTGCCAGCAGCCAAGATTCGTATAGCAATCAGCCCCAGCATTTT,few,TRBJ1-5,TRBV16,-